The 10 T cell receptor beta chains below come from one sample, sequenced in a study of cytomegalovirus exposure and HLA in healthy donors. The PCR was carried out with 60 Vbeta primers and 13 Jbeta primers. TCRdb keeps only in-frame clones here, not all; method: immunoSEQ multiplex PCR. The profile shows under 150,000 clones, just under 80% of them singletons. Sequences were obtained from PBMCs. These receptors all come from a male donor in good health and CMV-seronegative.

V gene TRBV29-1 combines with J gene TRBJ2-1; no reliable D call. This CDR3 contains 12 residues. The germline V gene encodes CDR1 SQVTM and CDR2 ANQGSEA. V was cut by 5 bases and J by 2 bases, with 7 bases left in between. The CDR3 nucleotides are TGCAGCGTTAGAGAGGCCTACAATGAGCAGTTCTTC. It codes for CSVREAYNEQFF.

The CDR3 nucleotides read TGTGCCAGCAGCCAAGATCAAGGGAGCGGGGCCAACGTCCTGACTTTC. It is translated as CASSQDQGSGANVLTF. The chain recombines TRBV4-2 with TRBJ2-6, with D perhaps matching TRBD2 (5 bases). The CDR3 runs to 16 residues. CDR1 is LGHNA, CDR2 YNFKEQ, per germline. V shed 0 bases and J shed 4 bases, with 10 bases lying between them.

The rearrangement links TRBV2 to TRBJ2-5; the match to TRBD2 covers 7 bases. CDR1 and CDR2 (germline): SNHLY, FYNNEI. The CDR3 loop spans 13 amino acids. J lost 5 bases, V lost 4 bases, and 4 bases had no gene match. The CDR3 here is CASSGLGGETQYF. For the CDR3, the DNA is TGTGCCAGCAGTGGGCTGGGGGGGGAGACCCAGTACTTC. Full variable domain (remainder filled in from reference TRBV2 and TRBJ2-5): EPEVTQTPSHQVTQMGQEVILRCVPISNHLYFYWYRQILGQKVEFLVSFYNNEISEKSEIFDDQFSVERPDGSNFTLKIRSTKLEDSAMYFCASSGLGGETQYFGPGTRLLVL.

The chain carries TRBV4-3 and TRBJ1-1; 8 positions agree with TRBD1. The J segment lost 0 bases and the V segment lost 4 bases, leaving 1 base of the junction unmatched. The CDR3 covers 14 residues. The germline CDR1 and CDR2 sequences are LGHNA and YSLEER. Written as DNA, the CDR3 is TGCGCCAGCAGCCTGACAGGGGTGAACACTGAAGCTTTCTTT. Its translation: CASSLTGVNTEAFF.

V gene TRBV4-3 combines with J gene TRBJ2-1; TRBD1 agrees at 9 bases. Germline V gene data show CDR1 as LGHNA and CDR2 as YSLEER. J lost 8 bases, V lost 4 bases, and 9 bases had no gene match. The CDR3 loop spans 15 amino acids. CDR3 amino acids: CASSRSGQGLDEQFF. CDR3 sequence (DNA): TGCGCCAGCAGCCGGTCCGGACAGGGGCTTGATGAGCAGTTCTTC.

Details on this clone: The junction departs from the called germline gene at one end, perhaps through a read error. The CDR3 nucleotides are TGTGCTAGCAGCTCAGGGGAGGGAAACACCATATATTTT. Its translation: CASSSGEGNTIYF. V and J are TRBV7-7 and TRBJ1-3; tentative D call: TRBD1 (6 bases). Looked up from germline, CDR1 is SSHAT and CDR2 is FNYEAQ (reference sequence). The CDR3 totals 13 residues.

This rearrangement joins TRBV9 to TRBJ2-3, with a tentative D call TRBD2 (6 bases). Germline V gives CDR1 SGDLS, CDR2 YYNGEE. V gave up 4 bases and J gave up 6 bases, with 12 bases separating them. This CDR3 is 13 amino acids long. For the CDR3, the DNA is TGTGCCAGCAGCAGGAGGGGTCTCGATACGCAGTATTTT. This sequence encodes CASSRRGLDTQYF.

This clone was detected only a few times. The genes are TRBV6-6 and TRBJ2-3; D is undetermined. The CDR3 spans 11 residues. Germline V gene data show CDR1 as MNHNY and CDR2 as SVGAGI (reference sequence). V lost 8 bases to trimming and J lost 8 bases, with 11 bases between them. CDR3 sequence: CASGFEVTQYF. In nucleotides, the CDR3 is TGTGCCAGCGGGTTCGAGGTTACGCAGTATTTT.

This clone has just a few counts. The chain joins TRBV5-1 to TRBJ1-1; 7 nucleotides line up with TRBD1. CDR3 length equals 16 residues. V shed 7 bases and J 0 bases; nucleotides not matched to a gene: 12. CDR1 is SGHRS and CDR2 is YFSETQ in the germline V gene. The CDR3 DNA follows: TGCGCCAGCGCGTCGGGGACAGATCGATTGAACACTGAAGCTTTCTTT. Encoded protein: CASASGTDRLNTEAFF. Full variable domain (missing parts from reference TRBV5-1 and TRBJ1-1): KAGVTQTPRYLIKTRGQQVTLSCSPISGHRSVSWYQQTPGQGLQFLFEYFSETQRNKGNFPGRFSGRQFSNSRSEMNVSTLELGDSALYLCASASGTDRLNTEAFFGQGTRLTVV.

The chain recombines TRBV5-1 with TRBJ2-3; possibly TRBD2 for D (7 bases). Germline loops: CDR1 SGHRS, CDR2 YFSETQ. V was cut by 2 bases and J by 1 base, with 14 bases left in between. This CDR3 region has 16 residues. This chain's CDR3 is CASSLRGAGGTDTQYF. DNA of the CDR3: TGCGCCAGCAGCTTACGGGGGGCAGGGGGCACAGATACGCAGTATTTT.